The text below deals with one T cell receptor beta chain. CDR1 is LNHNV, CDR2 YYDKDF, per germline (reference sequence). The CDR3 consists of 15 residues. The V end lost 0 bases, the J end lost 2 bases, and 10 bases lay between the germline ends. The data were obtained in a study of blood T cell repertoires in COVID-19. Background on the study: Whether acute or convalescent, the COVID-19 samples came from the United States, Italy and Spain. Sources were T cells, B-cell-depleted T cells, or PBMCs; the material itself was cDNA or gDNA.

Authors' methods: Reference gene primer amplification yielded estimated nucleated cell counts. TCRdb's copy holds only in-frame clones and misses some; the assay was immunoSEQ multiplex PCR. That table supplies the V and J calls and clone size; D and trimming were determined from the DNA. The profile shows about 58,000 clones, around nine tenths of them singletons. The sequencing input was peripheral blood. This rearrangement joins TRBV15 to TRBJ1-1, with unresolved D. The receptor was isolated from a human donor with active COVID-19. The donor label of this sample is uncertain. The CDR3 here is CATSRDQRENTEAFF. The CDR3, as DNA: TGTGCCACCAGCAGAGATCAACGAGAAAACACTGAAGCTTTCTTT.